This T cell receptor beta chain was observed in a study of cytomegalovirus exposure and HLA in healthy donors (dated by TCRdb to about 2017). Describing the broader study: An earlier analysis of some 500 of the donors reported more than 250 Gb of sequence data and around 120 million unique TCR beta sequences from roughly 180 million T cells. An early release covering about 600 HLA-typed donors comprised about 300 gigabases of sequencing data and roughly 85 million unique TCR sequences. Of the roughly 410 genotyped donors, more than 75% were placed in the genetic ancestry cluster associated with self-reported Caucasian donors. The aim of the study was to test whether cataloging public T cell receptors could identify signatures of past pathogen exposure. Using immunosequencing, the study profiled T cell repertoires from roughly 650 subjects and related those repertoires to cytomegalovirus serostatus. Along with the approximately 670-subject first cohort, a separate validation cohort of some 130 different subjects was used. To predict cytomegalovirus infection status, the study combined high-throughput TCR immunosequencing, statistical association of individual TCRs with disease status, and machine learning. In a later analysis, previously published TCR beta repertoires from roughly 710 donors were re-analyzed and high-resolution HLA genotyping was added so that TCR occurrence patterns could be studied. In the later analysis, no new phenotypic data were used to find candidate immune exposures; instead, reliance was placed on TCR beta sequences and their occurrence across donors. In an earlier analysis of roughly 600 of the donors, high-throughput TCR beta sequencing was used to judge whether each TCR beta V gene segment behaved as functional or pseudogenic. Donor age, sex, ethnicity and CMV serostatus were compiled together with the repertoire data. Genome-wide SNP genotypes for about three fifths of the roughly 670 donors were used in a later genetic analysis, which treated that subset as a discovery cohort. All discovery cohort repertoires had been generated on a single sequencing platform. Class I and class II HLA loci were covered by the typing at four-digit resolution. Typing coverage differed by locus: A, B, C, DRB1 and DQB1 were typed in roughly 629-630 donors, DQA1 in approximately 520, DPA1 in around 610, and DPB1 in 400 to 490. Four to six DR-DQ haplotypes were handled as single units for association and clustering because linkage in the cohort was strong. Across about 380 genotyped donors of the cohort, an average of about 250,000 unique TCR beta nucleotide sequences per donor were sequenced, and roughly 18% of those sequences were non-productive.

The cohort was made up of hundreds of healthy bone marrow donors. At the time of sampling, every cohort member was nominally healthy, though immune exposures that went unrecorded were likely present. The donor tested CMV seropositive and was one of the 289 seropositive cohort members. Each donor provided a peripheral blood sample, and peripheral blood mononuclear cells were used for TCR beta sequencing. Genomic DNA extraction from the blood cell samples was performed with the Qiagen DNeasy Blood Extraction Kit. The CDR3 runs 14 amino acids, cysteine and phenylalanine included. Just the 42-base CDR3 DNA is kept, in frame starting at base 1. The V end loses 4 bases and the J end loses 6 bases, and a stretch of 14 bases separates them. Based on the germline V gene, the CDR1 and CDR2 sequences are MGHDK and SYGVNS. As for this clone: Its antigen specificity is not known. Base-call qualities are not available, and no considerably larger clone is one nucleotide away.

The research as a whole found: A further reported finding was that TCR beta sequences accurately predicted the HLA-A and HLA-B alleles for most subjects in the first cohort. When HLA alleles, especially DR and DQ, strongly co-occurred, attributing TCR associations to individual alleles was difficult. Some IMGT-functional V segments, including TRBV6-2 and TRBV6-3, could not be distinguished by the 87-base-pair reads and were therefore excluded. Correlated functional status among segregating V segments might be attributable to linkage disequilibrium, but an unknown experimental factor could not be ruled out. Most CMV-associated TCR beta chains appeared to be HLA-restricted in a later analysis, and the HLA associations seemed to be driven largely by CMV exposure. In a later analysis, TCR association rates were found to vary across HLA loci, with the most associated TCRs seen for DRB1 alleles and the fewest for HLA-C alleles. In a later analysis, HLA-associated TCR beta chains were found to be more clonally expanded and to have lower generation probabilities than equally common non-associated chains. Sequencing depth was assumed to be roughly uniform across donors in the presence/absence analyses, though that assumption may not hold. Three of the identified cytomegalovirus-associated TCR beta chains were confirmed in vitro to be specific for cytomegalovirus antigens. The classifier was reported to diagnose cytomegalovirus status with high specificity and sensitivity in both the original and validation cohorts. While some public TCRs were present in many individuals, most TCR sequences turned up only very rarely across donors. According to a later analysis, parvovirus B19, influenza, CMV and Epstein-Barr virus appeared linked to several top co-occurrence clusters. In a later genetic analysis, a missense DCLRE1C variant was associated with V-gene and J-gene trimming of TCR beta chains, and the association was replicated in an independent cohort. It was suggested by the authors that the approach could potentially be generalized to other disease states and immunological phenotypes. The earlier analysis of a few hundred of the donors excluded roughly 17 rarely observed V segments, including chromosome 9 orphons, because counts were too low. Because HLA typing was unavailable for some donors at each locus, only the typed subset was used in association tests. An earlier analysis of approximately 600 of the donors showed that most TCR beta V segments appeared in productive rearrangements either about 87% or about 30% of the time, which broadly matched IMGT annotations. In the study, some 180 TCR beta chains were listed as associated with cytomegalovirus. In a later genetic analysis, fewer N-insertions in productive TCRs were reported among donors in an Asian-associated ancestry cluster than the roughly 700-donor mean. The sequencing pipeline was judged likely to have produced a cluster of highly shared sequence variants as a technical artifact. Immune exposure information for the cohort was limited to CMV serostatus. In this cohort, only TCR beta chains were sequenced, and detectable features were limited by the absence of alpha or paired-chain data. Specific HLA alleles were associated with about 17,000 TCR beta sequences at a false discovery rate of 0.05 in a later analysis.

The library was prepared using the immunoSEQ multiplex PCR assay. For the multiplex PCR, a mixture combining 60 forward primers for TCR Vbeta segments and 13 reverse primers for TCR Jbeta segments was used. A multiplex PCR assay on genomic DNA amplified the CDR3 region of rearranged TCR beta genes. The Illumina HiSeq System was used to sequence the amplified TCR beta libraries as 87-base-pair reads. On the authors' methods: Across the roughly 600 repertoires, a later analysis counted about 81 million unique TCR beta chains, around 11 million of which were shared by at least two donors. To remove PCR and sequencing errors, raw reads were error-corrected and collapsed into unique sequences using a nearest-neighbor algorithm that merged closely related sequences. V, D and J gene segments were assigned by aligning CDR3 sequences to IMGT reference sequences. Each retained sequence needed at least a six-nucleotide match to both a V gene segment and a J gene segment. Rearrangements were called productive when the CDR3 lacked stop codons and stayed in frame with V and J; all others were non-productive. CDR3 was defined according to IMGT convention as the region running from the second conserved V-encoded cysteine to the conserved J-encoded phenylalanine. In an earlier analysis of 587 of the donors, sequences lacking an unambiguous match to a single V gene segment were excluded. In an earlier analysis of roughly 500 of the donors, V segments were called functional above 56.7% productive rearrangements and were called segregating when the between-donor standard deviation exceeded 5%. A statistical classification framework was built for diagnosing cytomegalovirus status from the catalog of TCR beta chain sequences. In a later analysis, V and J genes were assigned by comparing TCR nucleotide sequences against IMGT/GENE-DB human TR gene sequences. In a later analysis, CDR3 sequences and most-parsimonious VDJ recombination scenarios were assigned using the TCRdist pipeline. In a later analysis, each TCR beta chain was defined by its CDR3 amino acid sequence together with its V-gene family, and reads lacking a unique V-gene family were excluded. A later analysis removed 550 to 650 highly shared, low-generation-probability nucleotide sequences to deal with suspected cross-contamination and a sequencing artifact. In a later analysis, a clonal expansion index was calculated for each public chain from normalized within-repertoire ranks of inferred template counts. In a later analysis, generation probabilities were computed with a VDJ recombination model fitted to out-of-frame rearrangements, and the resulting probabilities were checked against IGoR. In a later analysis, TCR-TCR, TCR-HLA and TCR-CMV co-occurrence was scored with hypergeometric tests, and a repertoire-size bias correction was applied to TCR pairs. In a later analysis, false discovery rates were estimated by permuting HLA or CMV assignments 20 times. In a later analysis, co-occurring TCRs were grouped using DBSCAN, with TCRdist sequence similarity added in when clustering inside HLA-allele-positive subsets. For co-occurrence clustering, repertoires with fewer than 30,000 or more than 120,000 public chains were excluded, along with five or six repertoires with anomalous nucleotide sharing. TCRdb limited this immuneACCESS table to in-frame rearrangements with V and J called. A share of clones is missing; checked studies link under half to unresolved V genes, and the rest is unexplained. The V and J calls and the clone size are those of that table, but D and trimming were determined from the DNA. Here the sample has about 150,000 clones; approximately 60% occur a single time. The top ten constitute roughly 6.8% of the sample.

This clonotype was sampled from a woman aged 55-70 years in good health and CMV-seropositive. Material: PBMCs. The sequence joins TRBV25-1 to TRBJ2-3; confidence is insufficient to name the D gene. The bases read TGTGCCAGCAGTGCCCGGGTCGACTGGGATACGCAGTATTTT. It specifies CASSARVDWDTQYF.